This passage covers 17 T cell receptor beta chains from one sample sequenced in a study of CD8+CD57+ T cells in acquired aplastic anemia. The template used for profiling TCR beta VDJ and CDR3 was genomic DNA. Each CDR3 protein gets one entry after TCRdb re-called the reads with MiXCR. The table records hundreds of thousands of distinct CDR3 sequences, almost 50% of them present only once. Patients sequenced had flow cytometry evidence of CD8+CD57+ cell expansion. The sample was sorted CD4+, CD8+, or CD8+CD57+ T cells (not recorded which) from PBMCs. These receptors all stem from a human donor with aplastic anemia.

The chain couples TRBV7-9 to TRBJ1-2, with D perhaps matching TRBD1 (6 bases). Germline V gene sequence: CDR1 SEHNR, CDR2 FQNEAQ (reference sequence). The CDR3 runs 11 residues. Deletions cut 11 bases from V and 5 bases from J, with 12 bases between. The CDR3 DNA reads TGTGCCGTCTTACAGGGATATGGCTACACCTTC. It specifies CAVLQGYGYTF.

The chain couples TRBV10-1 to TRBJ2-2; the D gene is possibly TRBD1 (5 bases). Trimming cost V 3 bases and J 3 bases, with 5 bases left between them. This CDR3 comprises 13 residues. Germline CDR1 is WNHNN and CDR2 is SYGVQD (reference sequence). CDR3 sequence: CASSDRDTGELFF. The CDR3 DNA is TGCGCCAGCAGTGACAGGGACACCGGGGAGCTGTTTTTT.

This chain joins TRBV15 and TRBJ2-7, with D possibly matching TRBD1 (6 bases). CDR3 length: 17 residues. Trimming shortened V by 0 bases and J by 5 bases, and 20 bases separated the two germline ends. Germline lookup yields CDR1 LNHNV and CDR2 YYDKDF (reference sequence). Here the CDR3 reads CATSRDPQGIPKDEQYF. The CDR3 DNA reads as TGTGCCACCAGCAGAGATCCTCAGGGGATCCCTAAGGACGAGCAGTACTTC. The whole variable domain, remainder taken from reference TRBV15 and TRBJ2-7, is DAMVIQNPRYQVTQFGKPVTLSCSQTLNHNVMYWYQQKSSQAPKLLFHYYDKDFNNEADTPDNFQSRRPNTSFCFLDIRSPGLGDTAMYLCATSRDPQGIPKDEQYFGPGTRLTVT.

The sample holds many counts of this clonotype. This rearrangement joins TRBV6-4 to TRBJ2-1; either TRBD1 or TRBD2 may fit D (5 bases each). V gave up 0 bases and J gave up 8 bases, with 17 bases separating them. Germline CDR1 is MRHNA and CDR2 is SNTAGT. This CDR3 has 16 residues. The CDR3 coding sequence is TGTGCCAGCAGTGACTCGAGTGGGGGTCGAGACGATGAGCAGTTCTTC. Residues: CASSDSSGGRDDEQFF.

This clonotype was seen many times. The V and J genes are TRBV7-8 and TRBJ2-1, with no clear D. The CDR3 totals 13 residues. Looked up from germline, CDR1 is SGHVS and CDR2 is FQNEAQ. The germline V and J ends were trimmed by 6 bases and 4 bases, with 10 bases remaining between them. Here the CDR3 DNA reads TGTGCCAGCAGTGGCGGTGGGTACAATGAGCAGTTCTTC. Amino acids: CASSGGGYNEQFF.

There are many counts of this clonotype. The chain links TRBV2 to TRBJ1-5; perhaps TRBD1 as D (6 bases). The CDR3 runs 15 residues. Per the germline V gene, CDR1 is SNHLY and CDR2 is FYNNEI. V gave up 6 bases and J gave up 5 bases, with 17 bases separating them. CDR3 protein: CASSLGGWNDQPQHF. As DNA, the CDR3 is TGTGCCAGCAGCCTAGGGGGGTGGAACGATCAGCCCCAGCATTTT.

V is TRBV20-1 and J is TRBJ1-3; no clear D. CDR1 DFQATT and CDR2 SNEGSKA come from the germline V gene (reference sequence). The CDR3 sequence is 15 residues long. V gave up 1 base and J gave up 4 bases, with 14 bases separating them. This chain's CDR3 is CSARAGVGSGNTIYF. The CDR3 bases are TGCAGTGCTAGAGCAGGTGTTGGCTCCGGAAACACCATATATTTT.

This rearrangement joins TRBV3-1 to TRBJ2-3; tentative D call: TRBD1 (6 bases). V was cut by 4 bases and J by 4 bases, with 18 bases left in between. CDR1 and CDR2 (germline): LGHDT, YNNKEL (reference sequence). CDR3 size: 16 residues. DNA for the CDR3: TGTGCCAGCAGCCCCGATGGGGGCTCTGTCCCAGATACGCAGTATTTT. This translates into CASSPDGGSVPDTQYF.

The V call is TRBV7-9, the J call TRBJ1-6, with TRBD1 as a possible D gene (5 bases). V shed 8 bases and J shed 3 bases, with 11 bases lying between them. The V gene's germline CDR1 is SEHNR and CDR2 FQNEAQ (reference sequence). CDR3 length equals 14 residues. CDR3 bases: TGTGCCAGCGACGGGGGGATCTATAATTCACCCCTCCACTTT. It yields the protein CASDGGIYNSPLHF.

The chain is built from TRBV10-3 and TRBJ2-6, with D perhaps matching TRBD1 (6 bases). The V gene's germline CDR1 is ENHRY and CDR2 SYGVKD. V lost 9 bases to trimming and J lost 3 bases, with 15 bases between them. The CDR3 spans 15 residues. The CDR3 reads CAISHNRDGANVLTF. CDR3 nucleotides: TGTGCCATAAGCCATAACAGGGATGGGGCCAACGTCCTGACTTTC.

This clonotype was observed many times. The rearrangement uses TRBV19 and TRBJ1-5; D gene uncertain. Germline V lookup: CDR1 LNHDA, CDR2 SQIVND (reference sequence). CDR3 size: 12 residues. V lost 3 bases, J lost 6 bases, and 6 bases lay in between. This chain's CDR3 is CASSMSAQPQHF. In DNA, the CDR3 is TGTGCCAGTAGTATGTCCGCTCAGCCCCAGCATTTT.

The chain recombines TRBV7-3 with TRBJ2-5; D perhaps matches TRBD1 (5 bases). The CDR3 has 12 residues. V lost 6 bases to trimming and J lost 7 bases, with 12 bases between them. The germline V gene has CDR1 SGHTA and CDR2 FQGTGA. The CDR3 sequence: CASSLGVGTQYF. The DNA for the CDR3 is TGTGCCAGCAGTTTAGGGGTGGGGACCCAGTACTTC.

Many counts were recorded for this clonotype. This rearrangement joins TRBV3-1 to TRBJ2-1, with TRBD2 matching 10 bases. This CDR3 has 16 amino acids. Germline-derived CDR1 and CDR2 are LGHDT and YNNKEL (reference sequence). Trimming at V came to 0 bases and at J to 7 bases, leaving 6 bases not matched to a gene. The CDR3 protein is CASSQDWSGGANEQFF. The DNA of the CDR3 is TGTGCCAGCAGCCAAGACTGGAGCGGGGGGGCTAATGAGCAGTTCTTC.

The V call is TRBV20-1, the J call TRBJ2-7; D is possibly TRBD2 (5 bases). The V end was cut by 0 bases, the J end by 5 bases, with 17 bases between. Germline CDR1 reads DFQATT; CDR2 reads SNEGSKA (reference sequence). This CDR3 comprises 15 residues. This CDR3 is CSARDRSGNLDEQYF. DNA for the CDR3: TGCAGTGCTAGAGATCGGTCGGGAAACCTCGACGAGCAGTACTTC.

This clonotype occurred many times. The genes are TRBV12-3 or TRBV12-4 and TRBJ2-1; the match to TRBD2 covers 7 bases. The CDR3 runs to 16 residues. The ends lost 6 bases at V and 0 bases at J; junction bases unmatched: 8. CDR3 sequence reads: CASSNSGLSSYNEQFF. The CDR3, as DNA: TGTGCCAGCAGCAATAGCGGGTTGAGCTCCTACAATGAGCAGTTCTTC.

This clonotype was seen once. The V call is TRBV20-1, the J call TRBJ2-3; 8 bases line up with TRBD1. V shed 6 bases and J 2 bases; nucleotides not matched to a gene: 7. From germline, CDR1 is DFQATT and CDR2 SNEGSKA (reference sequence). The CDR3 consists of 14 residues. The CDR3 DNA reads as TGCAGTGCCACGGACAGGGCCGCCACAGATACGCAGTATTTT. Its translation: CSATDRAATDTQYF.

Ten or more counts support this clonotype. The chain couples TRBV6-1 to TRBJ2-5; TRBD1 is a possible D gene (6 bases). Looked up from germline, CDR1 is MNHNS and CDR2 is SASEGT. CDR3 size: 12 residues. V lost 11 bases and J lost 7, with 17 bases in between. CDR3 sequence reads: CAHWDTAGTQYF. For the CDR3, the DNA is TGTGCCCACTGGGACACCGCAGGGACCCAGTACTTC.